This TCR beta chain was recorded in a study of cytomegalovirus exposure and HLA in healthy donors. General observations from the study: Fewer N-insertions (relative to the approximately 670-donor mean) were reportedly seen in an Asian-associated ancestry cluster in a later analysis. Prior analysis indicated that the majority of TCR beta V segments exhibited productivity approximately 87% or approximately 30% of the time.

Trimming stripped 3 bases from V and 0 bases from J, with 21 bases between. Germline CDR1 is GTSNPN and CDR2 is SVGIG (reference sequence). This CDR3 is built from 18 residues. PCR was performed using 60 Vbeta and 13 Jbeta primers. This table comes from immunoSEQ multiplex PCR, and its TCRdb copy is limited to in-frame clones, with some not included. This sample has 150,000 or so clones, with around 77% found just once. A note on this clone: Its target is not known.

The sample comprised PBMCs. The chain links TRBV30 to TRBJ1-5; possible D gene TRBD1, 5 bases. This TCR was sampled from a woman aged 25-40 years in good health and CMV-seronegative. CDR3 amino acids: CAWSAYRAGMYSNQPQHF. The CDR3 DNA reads as TGTGCCTGGAGCGCCTATAGGGCAGGGATGTATAGCAATCAGCCCCAGCATTTT.